The 2 T cell receptor beta chains below were found in one sample sequenced in a study of shared clonotypes between healthy human individuals (dated by TCRdb to 2018 to 2021). Receptor libraries were prepared by the immunoSEQ multiplex PCR assay. TCRdb carries this immuneACCESS record with in-frame sequences only. Its versions omit some clonotypes, under half of them owing to an unresolved V gene in the studies checked, with the rest unexplained. The sample table lists approximately 810,000 clones, around 92% of them with a count of one. In total, the top ten clones hold 20% to 30% of the sample. For the CD8 naive samples, CD45RO-negative cells were positively selected for CCR7, yielding a CD45RA+CCR7+ population from which TemRA cells were excluded. Sequencing input: naive CD8+ T cells sorted from blood. Interpreted using the paper, the cell subset or site label stands for: CD45RA+CCR7+. Receptors were obtained from a man aged 25-45 years in good health.

The chain combines TRBV27 with TRBJ2-3; D gene ambiguous. Germline-derived CDR1 and CDR2 are MNHEY and SMNVEV (reference sequence). The CDR3 has 15 residues. Trimming left V 1 base short and J 1 base short, with 9 bases between. The CDR3 nucleotides read TGTGCCAGCAGTTTATTCTTACACGGCACAGATACGCAGTATTTT. This translates into CASSLFLHGTDTQYF.

V is TRBV25-1 and J is TRBJ2-7, with 10 bases lining up with TRBD1. The V gene end was trimmed by 9 bases and the J gene end by 4 bases; junction bases not matched to a gene: 12. Germline lookup yields CDR1 MGHDK and CDR2 SYGVNS. There are 15 residues in the CDR3. The CDR3 here is CASNARGTGEYEQYF. The DNA of the CDR3 is TGTGCCAGTAACGCCAGGGGGACAGGGGAATACGAGCAGTACTTC.